This T cell receptor (beta chain) was documented in a study of OX40 agonist ivuxolimab in advanced cancers. Study information: The patients got ivuxolimab, which is an agonistic anti-OX40 (CD134) antibody.

Blood draws occurred at baseline, cycle 4 day 1, and cycle 7 day 1. V was shortened by 7 bases and J by 4 bases, with 11 bases between the two germline ends. This CDR3 has 13 amino acids. Per germline, CDR1 LGHNT and CDR2 FRNRAP. Profiling relied on immunoSEQ multiplex PCR, and the TCRdb table lists in-frame clones only, not all of them. Among over 100,000 clones, 80% to 90% were seen once, and the ten largest hold 0.55%. The receptor was isolated from an adult with an advanced solid tumor such as melanoma, head and neck, liver or kidney cancer. The sample here was CD4+ or CD8+ T cells sorted from blood, taken in a trial of the OX40 agonist ivuxolimab. The chain couples TRBV12-5 to TRBJ1-5; D gene unclear. The CDR3 region is CASAPDPNQPQHF. The CDR3 bases are TGTGCTAGTGCTCCGGACCCAAATCAGCCCCAGCATTTT.